This T cell receptor (beta chain) was obtained from a study of patients and donors after allogeneic stem cell transplantation. The CDR3 has 15 amino acids. CDR1 is SQVTM and CDR2 is ANQGSEA in the germline V gene. The ends lost 3 bases at V and 1 base at J; junction bases unmatched: 7. TCRdb re-derived calls from the RT-PCR reads in MiXCR, one entry per CDR3 protein. The sample includes more than 150,000 distinct CDR3 sequences, around 41% of them seen just once. The sample consisted of blood, either unsorted or a sorted T cell fraction (not recorded which). V gene TRBV29-1 combines with J gene TRBJ1-1, with 8 bases lining up with TRBD1. The receptor was derived from a human donor who was either an allogeneic HSCT recipient or a stem cell or donor lymphocyte infusion donor (not recorded which). It is not recorded whose cells these are; they may come from a transplant donor. The CDR3 sequence is CSVETSDRANTEAFF. DNA for the CDR3: TGCAGCGTTGAGACCTCGGACAGGGCGAACACTGAAGCTTTCTTT.